What follows is one TCR beta chain and its context. Its specificity is not known. Sample treatment: oral pan-JAK inhibitor, 5-10 mg twice daily. The study team obtained lesional scalp punch biopsies and peripheral blood from alopecia areata patients. This CDR3 region has 13 residues. Germline CDR1 is GTSNPN and CDR2 is SVGIG (reference sequence). The ends were cut back, 3 bases at V and 2 bases at J, with 10 bases in the middle. The sample is drawn from a study of CD8+ T cells in alopecia areata. Across the whole study: A 6-month off-drug phase came after tofacitinib, which had lasted 6 to 18 months. Severity of treated patients was scored by affected scalp percentage. Study conclusions and caveats: Administration of tofacitinib significantly diminished scalp clonality and expanded CD8+ clones within the top 100.

RNA was isolated and reverse transcribed to cDNA, the sequencing template. Produced via immunoSEQ multiplex PCR; TCRdb's table is partial and in-frame only. The sample holds roughly 200,000 clones, about 53% seen once. The sequencing used CD8+ T cells sorted from blood, collected at week 24, from a patient treated with tofacitinib. The TCR sequence derives from a human donor with alopecia areata. The V call is TRBV30, the J call TRBJ1-1; TRBD1 might be the D (5 bases). CDR3 amino acids: CAWRWGSNTEAFF. The CDR3 DNA sequence: TGTGCCTGGAGATGGGGGAGCAACACTGAAGCTTTCTTT.